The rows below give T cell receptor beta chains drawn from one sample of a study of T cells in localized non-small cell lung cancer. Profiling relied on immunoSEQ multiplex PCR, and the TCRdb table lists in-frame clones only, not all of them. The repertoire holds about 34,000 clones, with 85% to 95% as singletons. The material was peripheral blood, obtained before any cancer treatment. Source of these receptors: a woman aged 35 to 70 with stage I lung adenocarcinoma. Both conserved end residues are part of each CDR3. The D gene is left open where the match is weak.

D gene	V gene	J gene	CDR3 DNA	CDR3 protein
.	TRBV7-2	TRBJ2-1	TGTGCCGGCAGCTTAGAAATTTCCAATGAGCAGTTCTTC	CAGSLEISNEQFF
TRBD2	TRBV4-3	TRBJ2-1	TGCGCCAGCAGCCAGGGACTAGCGGGAGTATCTCCCTACAATGAGCAGTTCTTC	CASSQGLAGVSPYNEQFF
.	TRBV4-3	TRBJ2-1	TGCGCCAGCAGCCAAGATCAATATTACAATGAGCAGTTCTTC	CASSQDQYYNEQFF
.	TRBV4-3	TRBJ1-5	TGCGCCAGCAGCCAAGAAATGGCAGTCGGTCAGCCCCAGCATTTT	CASSQEMAVGQPQHF
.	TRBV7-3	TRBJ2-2	TGTGCCAGCAGCTTAGCCTCAGGGAGGACCGGGGAGCTGTTTTTT	CASSLASGRTGELFF
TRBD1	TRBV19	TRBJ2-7	TGTGCCAGTAGTAAGGACAGGGACTCCTACGAGCAGTACTTC	CASSKDRDSYEQYF
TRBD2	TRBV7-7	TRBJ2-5	TGTGCTAGCAGCTTAGGGGCTAGCGGGATGGGTGCGGAGACCCAGTACTTC	CASSLGASGMGAETQYF
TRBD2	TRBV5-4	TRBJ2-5	TGTGCCAGCATGGGGTTCGGGAGGAGTCAAGAGACCCAGTACTTC	CASMGFGRSQETQYF
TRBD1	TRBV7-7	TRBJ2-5	TGTGCCAGCAGCGCCCACAGGGGTGCCCAGTACCAAGAGACCCAGTACTTC	CASSAHRGAQYQETQYF
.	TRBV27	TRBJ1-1	TGTGCCAGCAGTTCAAACAGGGCCACTGAAGCTTTCTTT	CASSSNRATEAFF
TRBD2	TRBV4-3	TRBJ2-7	TGCGCCAGCAGCCAATTCTGGCGGGAGTCCTACGAGCAGTACTTC	CASSQFWRESYEQYF
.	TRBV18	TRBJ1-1	TGTGCCAGCTCTTTGAACACTGAAGCTTTCTTT	CASSLNTEAFF
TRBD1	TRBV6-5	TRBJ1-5	TGTGCCAGCAGTCCTCAGGGGGGCAATCAGCCCCAGCATTTT	CASSPQGGNQPQHF
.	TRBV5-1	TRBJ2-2	TGCGCCAGCAGCCGGGACAACACCGGGGAGCTGTTTTTT	CASSRDNTGELFF
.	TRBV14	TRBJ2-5	TGTGCCAGCAGCCAATTGGTACAAGAGACCCAGTACTTC	CASSQLVQETQYF